One and the same sample provided the 14 T cell receptor beta chains below, sequenced in a study of response to subunit inactivated influenza vaccine. TCRdb ran MiXCR on the RT-PCR reads and lists one entry per CDR3 protein. Among about 780,000 distinct CDR3 sequences listed, about 18% were seen once. Here the sequenced sample was PBMCs from blood, taken roughly 5 days after vaccination. The receptors were gathered from a man aged 45-60 years who received an inactivated influenza vaccine.

This chain uses TRBV12-3 or TRBV12-4 with TRBJ1-5; D is undetermined. V was cut by 3 bases and J by 5 bases, with 5 bases left in between. The CDR3 length is 12 residues. This CDR3 reads CASSFGYQPQHF. CDR3 coding DNA: TGTGCCAGCAGTTTTGGGTATCAGCCCCAGCATTTT.

The genes are TRBV5-8 and TRBJ2-1; possible D gene TRBD1, 6 bases. This CDR3 contains 14 residues. Germline lookup yields CDR1 SGHTS and CDR2 YDEGEE. The V end was cut by 3 bases, the J end by 4 bases, with 11 bases between. This CDR3 is CASSSRQDYNEQFF. CDR3 bases: TGTGCCAGCAGCTCCCGACAGGATTACAATGAGCAGTTCTTC. Looking up the rest from reference TRBV5-8 and TRBJ2-1 gives the full variable domain: EAGVTQSPTHLIKTRGQQATLRCSPISGHTSVYWYQQALGLGLQFLLWYDEGEERNRGNFPPRFSGRQFPNYSSELNVNALELEDSALYLCASSSRQDYNEQFFGPGTRLTVL.

In its sample, this clonotype was seen many times. V is TRBV20-1 and J is TRBJ2-1, with TRBD2 matching 8 bases. Germline CDR1 is DFQATT and CDR2 is SNEGSKA (reference sequence). J was trimmed by 7 bases and V by 1 base; bases with no gene match: 6. The CDR3 has 14 residues. The CDR3 here is CSARVLREVNEQFF. In DNA form, the CDR3 reads TGCAGTGCTAGAGTTTTGCGGGAGGTAAATGAGCAGTTCTTC.

The table lists this clonotype with a few counts. CDR3 in amino acids: CASSYDRGSSGGSYEQYF. CDR3 nucleotides: TGTGCCAGCAGTTATGACAGGGGTAGTAGCGGGGGGTCCTACGAGCAGTACTTC. The rearrangement links TRBV28 to TRBJ2-7; TRBD2 agrees at 10 bases. V trimming: 4 bases; J trimming: 1 base; junction bases outside the gene matches: 13. Germline loops: CDR1 MDHEN, CDR2 SYDVKM. The CDR3 spans 18 residues.

This clonotype has only a few counts. This rearrangement joins TRBV20-1 to TRBJ1-5; D is perhaps TRBD1 (5 bases). V was shortened by 5 bases and J by 0 bases, with 11 bases between the two germline ends. In germline, CDR1 is DFQATT, CDR2 SNEGSKA (reference sequence). The CDR3 sequence is 14 residues long. CDR3 in DNA: TGCAGTGCTGTCCGGGACGTTAGCAATCAGCCCCAGCATTTT. Amino acids: CSAVRDVSNQPQHF.

V is TRBV29-1 and J is TRBJ2-5; TRBD2 aligns across 9 bases. This CDR3 has 15 amino acids. Trimming cost V 4 bases and J 5 bases; bases outside gene matches: 11. The germline V gene encodes CDR1 SQVTM and CDR2 ANQGSEA. The chain's CDR3 is CSVVLGSGGGETQYF. The CDR3 DNA follows: TGCAGCGTTGTATTGGGTAGCGGGGGCGGTGAGACCCAGTACTTC. The variable domain in full, completed from reference TRBV29-1 and TRBJ2-5, reads SAVISQKPSRDICQRGTSLTIQCQVDSQVTMMFWYRQQPGQSLTLIATANQGSEATYESGFVIDKFPISRPNLTFSTLTVSNMSPEDSSIYLCSVVLGSGGGETQYFGPGTRLLVL.

There are a few counts of this clonotype. This rearrangement joins TRBV7-8 to TRBJ2-1; D tentatively reads TRBD1 or TRBD2 (6 bases each). V lost 2 bases and J lost 6, with 14 bases in between. The CDR3 totals 15 residues. CDR1 SGHVS and CDR2 FQNEAQ come from the germline V gene. The CDR3 protein is CASSLMGGTLNEQFF. In DNA, the CDR3 is TGTGCCAGCAGCTTAATGGGGGGCACCCTCAATGAGCAGTTCTTC.

The V gene is TRBV5-5, the J gene TRBJ2-5; D is perhaps TRBD1 or TRBD2 (5 bases each). CDR1 and CDR2 (germline): SGHKS, YYEKEE (reference sequence). The CDR3 has 14 residues. Deletions cut 3 bases from V and 0 bases from J, with 9 bases between. The CDR3 nucleotides read TGTGCCAGCAGCTACGGGACCGACCAAGAGACCCAGTACTTC. This sequence encodes CASSYGTDQETQYF.

The chain combines TRBV10-3 with TRBJ2-2; D call uncertain. V was clipped by 8 bases and J by 0 bases, with 10 bases between them. There are 14 residues in the CDR3. CDR1 ENHRY and CDR2 SYGVKD come from the germline V gene. The CDR3 protein is CAIGQFANTGELFF. The CDR3 DNA is TGTGCCATCGGGCAGTTCGCGAACACCGGGGAGCTGTTTTTT.

The chain employs TRBV20-1 and TRBJ2-5; D is uncertain. The V gene's germline CDR1 is DFQATT and CDR2 SNEGSKA (reference sequence). The germline V and J ends were trimmed by 0 bases and 3 bases, with 14 bases remaining between them. CDR3 size: 15 residues. As DNA, the CDR3 is TGCAGTGCTAGAGATGAGGCTCACCCCAAAGAGACCCAGTACTTC. It yields the protein CSARDEAHPKETQYF.

This clonotype occurred a few times. The V and J genes are TRBV12-3 or TRBV12-4 and TRBJ2-2; 7 bases fit TRBD1. Germline trimming cut 11 bases from V and 4 bases from J; bases unmatched to any gene: 10. The CDR3 totals 14 residues. This chain's CDR3 is CAGSQGLSTGELFF. CDR3 nucleotides: TGTGCCGGGTCACAGGGGTTGAGCACCGGGGAGCTGTTTTTT.

The rearrangement links TRBV9 to TRBJ2-1, with D maybe TRBD2 (6 bases). Trimming removed 4 bases from V and 8 bases from J, with 16 bases in between. The germline gives CDR1 SGDLS, CDR2 YYNGEE. CDR3 length equals 14 residues. CDR3 amino acids: CASSPAGAADEQFF. CDR3 nucleotide sequence: TGTGCCAGCAGCCCAGCGGGCGCGGCGGATGAGCAGTTCTTC.

This clonotype was picked up one time. The J gene is TRBJ2-7, the V gene TRBV10-3; tentatively, D is TRBD1 (6 bases). The CDR3 length is 16 residues. Germline V gene data show CDR1 as ENHRY and CDR2 as SYGVKD. Trimming took off 5 bases at V and 3 bases at J, with 20 bases between the two ends. The CDR3, as DNA: TGTGCCATCAGTCAAAGCCGACAGGCAGTAGTCTACGAGCAGTACTTC. This encodes CAISQSRQAVVYEQYF.

The V and J genes are TRBV20-1 and TRBJ2-5, with D possibly being TRBD2 (5 bases). V lost 2 bases and J lost 5, with 12 bases in between. Germline CDR1 is DFQATT and CDR2 is SNEGSKA (reference sequence). This CDR3 has 13 residues. This CDR3 reads CSARKEVWETQYF. The CDR3 DNA reads TGCAGTGCTAGAAAGGAGGTTTGGGAGACCCAGTACTTC.